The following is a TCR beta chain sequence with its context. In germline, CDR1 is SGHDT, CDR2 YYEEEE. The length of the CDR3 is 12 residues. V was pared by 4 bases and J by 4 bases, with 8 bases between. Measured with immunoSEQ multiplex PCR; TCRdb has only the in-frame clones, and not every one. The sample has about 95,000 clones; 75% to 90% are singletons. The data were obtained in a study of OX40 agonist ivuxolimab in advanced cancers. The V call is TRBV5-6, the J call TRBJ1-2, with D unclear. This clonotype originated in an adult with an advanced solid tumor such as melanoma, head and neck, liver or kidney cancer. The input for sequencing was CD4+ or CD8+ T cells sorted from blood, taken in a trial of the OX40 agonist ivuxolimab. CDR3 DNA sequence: TGTGCCAGCAGCCTAGGACTCTATGGCTACACCTTC. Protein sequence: CASSLGLYGYTF.